The 14 T cell receptor beta chains reported below all come from one sample, sequenced in a study of blood T cells in healthy people across ages. PCR was performed a second time for 7 to 11 cycles using a sample-barcoded 5' primer and a J-beta primer mix. Using its own MiXCR run on the 5' RACE reads, TCRdb lists one record per CDR3 protein. Among fewer than 1 million distinct CDR3 sequences listed, around 43% were seen once. Sequencing was carried out using blood. The receptor set was obtained from a man between 60 and 75 years old in good health.

The rearrangement uses TRBV20-1 and TRBJ2-7; D perhaps matches TRBD2 (6 bases). Germline values: CDR1 DFQATT, CDR2 SNEGSKA (reference sequence). This CDR3 has 13 amino acids. V lost 4 bases and J lost 7, with 17 bases in between. The CDR3 loop is CSANKPGVDEQYF. CDR3 coding DNA: TGCAGTGCTAATAAACCGGGGGTCGATGAGCAGTACTTC.

The chain is built from TRBV29-1 and TRBJ1-2, with TRBD1 as a possible D gene (5 bases). Germline-derived CDR1 and CDR2 are SQVTM and ANQGSEA. Trimming took 7 bases from V and 3 from J, leaving 15 bases between them. The CDR3 has 13 residues. CDR3 residues: CSAVDGQDYGYTF. In DNA form, the CDR3 reads TGCAGCGCCGTGGATGGACAAGACTATGGCTACACCTTC.

On this clonotype: The junction shows a germline mismatch at one end, possibly a read error. V is TRBV20-1 and J is TRBJ2-3, with D tentatively TRBD2 (5 bases). The CDR3 consists of 11 residues. Germline CDR1 DFQATT, CDR2 SNEGSKA (reference sequence). CDR3: CSARLGDTRYF. CDR3 nucleotide sequence: TGCAGTGCTAGGTTGGGAGATACGCGGTATTTT.

The J gene is TRBJ2-1, the V gene TRBV3-1, with 7 positions matching TRBD2. V lost 0 bases to trimming and J lost 8 bases; unmatched junction nucleotides: 10. CDR1 LGHDT and CDR2 YNNKEL come from the germline V gene (reference sequence). The CDR3 covers 16 residues. CDR3 residues: CASSQEPTSISYEQFF. The CDR3 bases are TGTGCCAGCAGCCAAGAACCGACTAGCATCTCATATGAGCAGTTCTTC.

The sample holds a few counts of this clonotype. V is TRBV4-1 and J is TRBJ2-1; weak D call: TRBD2 (9 bases). The germline CDR1 and CDR2 sequences are MGHRA and YSYEKL. CDR3 length equals 16 residues. V was trimmed by 4 bases and J by 12 bases, leaving 25 bases between them. This CDR3 reads CASSPQGASGEPMQFF. CDR3 sequence (DNA): TGCGCCAGCAGCCCTCAGGGGGCTAGCGGGGAACCCATGCAGTTCTTC.

J is TRBJ2-3 and V is TRBV27, with 7 bases identical to TRBD2. The CDR3 spans 16 residues. Trimming at V came to 1 base and at J to 3 bases, leaving 7 bases not matched to a gene. The germline V gene encodes CDR1 MNHEY and CDR2 SMNVEV (reference sequence). The CDR3 nucleotides are TGTGCCAGCAGTTTATTTGCGGGGGTGGGGACAGATACGCAGTATTTT. Protein product: CASSLFAGVGTDTQYF.

This clonotype has more than one count but fewer than ten. The rearrangement joins TRBV7-2 to TRBJ1-5, with 8 bases identical to TRBD1. V trimming: 1 base; J trimming: 15 bases; junction bases outside the gene matches: 8. This CDR3 spans 13 amino acids. Germline V gene data show CDR1 as SGHTA and CDR2 as FQGNSA. CDR3 residues: CASSLVFGQGLHF. The CDR3 DNA reads TGTGCCAGCAGCTTAGTATTCGGACAGGGTCTGCATTTT.

This clonotype was observed many times. This chain connects TRBV9 to TRBJ2-7, with 8 bases fitting TRBD2. The trim removed 4 bases at V and 0 bases at J, leaving 3 bases unmatched. This CDR3 spans 14 amino acids. In germline, CDR1 is SGDLS, CDR2 YYNGEE. The DNA of the CDR3 is TGTGCCAGCAGCCCGAGCGGGAGCTCCTACGAGCAGTACTTC. Translation gives CASSPSGSSYEQYF. The full variable domain, in which reference TRBV9 and TRBJ2-7 provide the parts outside the CDR3, is DSGVTQTPKHLITATGQRVTLRCSPRSGDLSVYWYQQSLDQGLQFLIQYYNGEERAKGNILERFSAQQFPDLHSELNLSSLELGDSALYFCASSPSGSSYEQYFGPGTRLTVT.

This rearrangement joins TRBV2 to TRBJ1-1; a possible D gene is TRBD1 (6 bases). Deletions cut 6 bases from V and 1 base from J, with 15 bases between. In germline, CDR1 is SNHLY, CDR2 FYNNEI. The CDR3 contains 15 residues. The CDR3 DNA is TGTGCCAGCAGCCTGGATAGAGGGGGGAACACTGAAGCTTTCTTT. It specifies CASSLDRGGNTEAFF.

The table lists this clonotype with a few counts. V and J are TRBV20-1 and TRBJ2-3, with D unclear. Trimming removed 2 bases at V and 4 bases at J, with 7 bases between. This CDR3 has 12 residues. Germline V gene lookup returns CDR1 DFQATT and CDR2 SNEGSKA (reference sequence). CDR3 nucleotide sequence: TGCAGTGCTAGACAAAGTTCAGATACGCAGTATTTT. Residues: CSARQSSDTQYF.

This clonotype was picked up a small number of times. The rearrangement joins TRBV20-1 to TRBJ1-2, with D unresolved. The ends were cut back, 1 base at V and 5 bases at J, with 11 bases in the middle. The CDR3 has 13 residues. The germline V gene encodes CDR1 DFQATT and CDR2 SNEGSKA (reference sequence). The CDR3 coding sequence is TGCAGTGCTAGAGGACTTACAGAGTATGGCTACACCTTC. Translating gives CSARGLTEYGYTF.

The gene calls are TRBV11-3 and TRBJ2-5; tentatively, D is TRBD1 (6 bases). This CDR3 has 15 amino acids. Between the trimmed V and J ends, which lost 1 base and 1 base, there was a span of 10 bases. In germline, CDR1 is SGHNT, CDR2 YENEEA. CDR3 sequence: CASSLAGVPQETQYF. DNA for the CDR3: TGTGCCAGCAGCTTAGCAGGGGTCCCCCAAGAGACCCAGTACTTC.

This clonotype was seen a single time. The genes are TRBV11-3 and TRBJ2-1; 14 bases fit TRBD2. Unmatched junction bases numbered 12, after V lost 4 bases and J lost 7 bases. Germline V CDR1 and CDR2: SGHNT, YENEEA. The CDR3 consists of 18 residues. The CDR3 loop is CASSSLVRLAGGLNEQFF. In DNA, the CDR3 is TGTGCCAGCAGCTCGCTTGTCCGACTAGCGGGGGGGCTTAATGAGCAGTTCTTC.

This clonotype appeared a few times. CDR3 bases: TGTGCCTGGAGGGTCTCTGGGGCCAACGTCCTGACTTTC. Translating gives CAWRVSGANVLTF. The rearrangement links TRBV30 to TRBJ2-6, with D unclear. CDR1 is GTSNPN and CDR2 is SVGIG in the germline V gene (reference sequence). V was clipped by 3 bases and J by 0 bases, with 3 bases between them. The CDR3 extends over 13 amino acids. Full variable domain (rest looked up from reference TRBV30 and TRBJ2-6): SQTIHQWPATLVQPVGSPLSLECTVEGTSNPNLYWYRQAAGRGLQLLFYSVGIGQISSEVPQNLSASRPQDRQFILSSKKLLLSDSGFYLCAWRVSGANVLTFGAGSRLTVL.